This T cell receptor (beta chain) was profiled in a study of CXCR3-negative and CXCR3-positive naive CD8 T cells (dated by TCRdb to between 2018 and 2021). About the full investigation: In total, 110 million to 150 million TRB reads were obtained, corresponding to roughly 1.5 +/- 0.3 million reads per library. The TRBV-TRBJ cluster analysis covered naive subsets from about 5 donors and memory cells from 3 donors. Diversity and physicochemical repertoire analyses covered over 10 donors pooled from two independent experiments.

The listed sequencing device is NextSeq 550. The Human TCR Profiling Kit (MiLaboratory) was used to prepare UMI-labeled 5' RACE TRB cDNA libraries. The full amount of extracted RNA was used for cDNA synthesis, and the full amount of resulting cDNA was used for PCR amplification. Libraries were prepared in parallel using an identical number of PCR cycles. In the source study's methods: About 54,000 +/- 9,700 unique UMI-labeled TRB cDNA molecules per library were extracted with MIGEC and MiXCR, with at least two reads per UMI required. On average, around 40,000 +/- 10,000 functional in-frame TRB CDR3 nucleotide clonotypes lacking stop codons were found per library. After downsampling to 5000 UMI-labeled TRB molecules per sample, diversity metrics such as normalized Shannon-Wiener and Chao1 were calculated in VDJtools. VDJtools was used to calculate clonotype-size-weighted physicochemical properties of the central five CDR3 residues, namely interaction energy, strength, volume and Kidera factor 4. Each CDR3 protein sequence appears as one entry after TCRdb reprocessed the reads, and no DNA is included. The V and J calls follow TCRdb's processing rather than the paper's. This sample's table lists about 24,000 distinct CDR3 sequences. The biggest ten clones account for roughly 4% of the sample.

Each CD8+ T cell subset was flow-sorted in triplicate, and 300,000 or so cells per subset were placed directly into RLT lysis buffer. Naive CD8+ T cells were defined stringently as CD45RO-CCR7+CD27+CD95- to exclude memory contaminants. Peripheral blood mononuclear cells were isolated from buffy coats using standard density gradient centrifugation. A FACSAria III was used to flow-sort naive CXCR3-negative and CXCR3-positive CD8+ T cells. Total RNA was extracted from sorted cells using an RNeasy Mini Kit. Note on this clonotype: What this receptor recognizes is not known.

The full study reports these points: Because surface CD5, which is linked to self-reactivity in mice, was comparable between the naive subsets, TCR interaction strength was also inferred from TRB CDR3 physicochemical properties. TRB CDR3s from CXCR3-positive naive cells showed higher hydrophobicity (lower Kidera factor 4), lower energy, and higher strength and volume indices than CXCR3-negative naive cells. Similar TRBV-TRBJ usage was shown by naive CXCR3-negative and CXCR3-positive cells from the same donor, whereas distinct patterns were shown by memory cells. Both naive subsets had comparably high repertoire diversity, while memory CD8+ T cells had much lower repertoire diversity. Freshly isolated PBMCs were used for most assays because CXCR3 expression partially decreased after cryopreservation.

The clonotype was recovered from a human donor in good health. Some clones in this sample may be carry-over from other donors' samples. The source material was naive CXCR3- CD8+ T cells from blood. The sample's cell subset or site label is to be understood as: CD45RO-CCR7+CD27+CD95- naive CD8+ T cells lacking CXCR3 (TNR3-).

The CDR3 region reads CASSRGDSLNSPLHF. The rearrangement combines TRBV12-3 or TRBV12-4 with TRBJ1-6; TCRdb designates TRBD1, a call that cannot be tested without DNA. Taken from cysteine to phenylalanine, the CDR3 has 15 residues. Nucleotide data are not available.